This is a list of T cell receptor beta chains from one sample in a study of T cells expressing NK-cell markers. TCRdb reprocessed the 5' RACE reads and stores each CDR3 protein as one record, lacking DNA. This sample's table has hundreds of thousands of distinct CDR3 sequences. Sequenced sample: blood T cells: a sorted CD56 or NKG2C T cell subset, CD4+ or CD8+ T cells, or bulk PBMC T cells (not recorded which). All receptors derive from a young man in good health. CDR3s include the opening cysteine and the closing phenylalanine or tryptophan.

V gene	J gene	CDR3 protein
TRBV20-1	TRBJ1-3	CSASPPQTSPPYSGNTIYF
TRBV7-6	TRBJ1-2	CASSSGTYGYTF
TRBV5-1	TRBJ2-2	CASSPEELATNTGELFF
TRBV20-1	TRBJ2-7	CSARGLAGDEQYF
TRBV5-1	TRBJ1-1	CASSFGREAFF
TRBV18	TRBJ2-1	CASSRKGVTLYDEQFF
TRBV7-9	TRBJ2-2	CASSLSGVSENTGELFF
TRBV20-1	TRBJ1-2	CSARGLNGYTF
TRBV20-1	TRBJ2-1	CSAGSLAGAPPYNEQFF
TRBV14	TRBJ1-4	CASSQLTGDNEKLFF
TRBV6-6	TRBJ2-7	CASSKQGPEQYF
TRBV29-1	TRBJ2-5	CSALGLAMIQETQYF
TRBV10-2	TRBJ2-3	CASRGTSGRVSTDTQYF
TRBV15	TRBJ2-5	CATSTREGYETQYF
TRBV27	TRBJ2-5	CASSGIPLAYQETQYF
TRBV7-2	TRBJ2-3	CASSFGLASDTQYF
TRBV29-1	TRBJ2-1	CSVEVGLGNEQFF
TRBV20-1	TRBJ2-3	CSAPGLKKASTDTQYF
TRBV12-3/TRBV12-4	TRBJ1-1	CASSFMGQPRTEAFF
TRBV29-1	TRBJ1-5	CSVTTGPGQPQHF
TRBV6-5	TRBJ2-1	CASRQGGKSYNEQFF
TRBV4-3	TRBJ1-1	CASSQDGWGARAFF
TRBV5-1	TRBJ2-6	CASIKGPGASGANVLTF
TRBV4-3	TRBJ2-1	CASSQSGTSGRGEQFF
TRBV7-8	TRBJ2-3	CASSLAERFSWNTDTQYF
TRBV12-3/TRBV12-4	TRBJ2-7	CASEGEGFHEQYF
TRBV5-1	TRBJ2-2	CASSSYSPGASTGELFF
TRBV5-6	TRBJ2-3	CASSWAAGSTSTDTQYF
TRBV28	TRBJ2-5	CATTHIRLEETQYF
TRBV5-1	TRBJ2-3	CASRPGQAPDTQYF
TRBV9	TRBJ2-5	CASSPWGGPSETQYF
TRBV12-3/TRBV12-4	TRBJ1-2	CASSTIPYGYTF
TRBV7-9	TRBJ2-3	CASSLEREAQYF
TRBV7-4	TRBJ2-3	CASSTTLAGLRTDTQYF
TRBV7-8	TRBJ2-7	CASSLGVGYEQYF
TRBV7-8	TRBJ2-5	CASSLVFGGETQYF
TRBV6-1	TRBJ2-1	CASSEKTKFSEQFF
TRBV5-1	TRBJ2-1	CASSSDELAINNEQFF
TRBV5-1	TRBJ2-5	CASSLEGWTQGETQYF
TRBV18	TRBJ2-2	CASSPPVTGGELFF
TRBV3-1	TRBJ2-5	CASSQAVEGRETQYF
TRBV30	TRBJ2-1	CAWSVPGSTSGNNEQFF
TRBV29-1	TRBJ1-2	CSVADRQYGYTF
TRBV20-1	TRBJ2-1	CSARSAGTGGHEQFF
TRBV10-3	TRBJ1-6	CAISESYTSPLHF
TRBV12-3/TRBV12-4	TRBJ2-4	CASSSSQREWDKNIQYF
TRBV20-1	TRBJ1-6	CSAKSQGNNSPLHF
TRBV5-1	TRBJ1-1	CASSSAGGYTEAFF
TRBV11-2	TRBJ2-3	CASRITEDTQYF
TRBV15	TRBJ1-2	CATSDNRGRGNYGYTF
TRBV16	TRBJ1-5	CASSQSLGWNQPQHF